The 29 T cell receptor beta chains below all came from one sample that was sequenced in a study of regulatory T cells in long-lasting Graves disease. Both iRepertoire HTBI primers and Arm-PCR of CDR3 regions were used to build the TCR beta libraries. TCRdb reprocessed the multiplex PCR reads with MiXCR, giving one entry per CDR3 protein. In the table there are a few hundred thousand distinct CDR3 sequences, around 19% of which are singletons. The time point was: newly diagnosed GD, antithyroid drugs for less than 3 months. After RNA was extracted from PBMCs, the TCR library was made from it. These data were also filed under a second study, of T cells in Graves' hyperthyroidism and ophthalmopathy.

The sample was peripheral blood mononuclear cells (PBMCs), taken at new diagnosis, from a patient treated with antithyroid drugs. These receptor sequences come from a woman aged 25-40 years with Graves disease.

This clonotype occurred many times. This chain uses TRBV18 with TRBJ2-1; 8 bases match TRBD1. The CDR3 spans 16 residues. Looked up from germline, CDR1 is KGHSH and CDR2 is LQKENI. V trimming: 5 bases; J trimming: 0 bases; junction bases outside the gene matches: 6. DNA for the CDR3: TGTGCCAGCTCAGCTCGACAGGGGAGCTCCTACAATGAGCAGTTCTTC. Translated: CASSARQGSSYNEQFF.

This clonotype was recorded many times. The V gene is TRBV5-5, the J gene TRBJ2-6; D remains unclear. This CDR3 region has 16 residues. Germline CDR1 reads SGHKS; CDR2 reads YYEKEE (reference sequence). V gave up 0 bases and J gave up 0 bases, with 7 bases separating them. Here the CDR3 reads CASSLGHHSGANVLTF. The CDR3 coding sequence is TGTGCCAGCAGCTTGGGACACCACTCTGGGGCCAACGTCCTGACTTTC.

The chain has TRBV12-3 or TRBV12-4 and TRBJ1-2, with 7 positions matching TRBD1. V was clipped by 3 bases and J by 8 bases; unmatched bases: 15. There are 16 residues in the CDR3. The DNA of the CDR3 is TGTGCCAGCAGTTTGAAGCACCCGGGACAGCGAGGCGGCTACACCTTC. Residues: CASSLKHPGQRGGYTF.

The sample holds many counts of this clonotype. The V and J genes are TRBV27 and TRBJ2-7, with 11 bases aligning to TRBD1. J was trimmed by 3 bases and V by 4 bases; bases with no gene match: 2. This CDR3 is built from 14 residues. CDR1 and CDR2 (germline): MNHEY, SMNVEV (reference sequence). This chain's CDR3 is CASSSGTGGYEQYF. As DNA, the CDR3 is TGTGCCAGCAGTTCCGGGACAGGGGGCTACGAGCAGTACTTC.

This clonotype was counted at least ten times. This chain joins TRBV7-9 and TRBJ2-2, with D possibly matching TRBD2 (6 bases). Germline V gene data show CDR1 as SEHNR and CDR2 as FQNEAQ (reference sequence). CDR3 size: 14 residues. V was cut by 5 bases and J by 2 bases, with 9 bases left in between. The DNA for the CDR3 is TGTGCCAGCAGCCTGGGACTTAACACCGGGGAGCTGTTTTTT. Residues: CASSLGLNTGELFF.

In this sample, this clonotype turned up many times. This chain uses TRBV20-1 with TRBJ1-2; D uncertain. Germline V gene lookup returns CDR1 DFQATT and CDR2 SNEGSKA (reference sequence). Trimming removed 0 bases at V and 4 bases at J, with 9 bases between. CDR3 length equals 13 residues. The CDR3 loop is CSARDLGSYGYTF. The CDR3 DNA sequence: TGCAGTGCTAGAGATCTAGGAAGCTATGGCTACACCTTC.

In this sample, this clonotype turned up many times. The chain links TRBV19 to TRBJ1-6; 9 bases line up with TRBD1. Germline loops: CDR1 LNHDA, CDR2 SQIVND (reference sequence). V lost 2 bases and J lost 1; bases outside the gene matches: 12. The CDR3 sequence is 20 residues long. The CDR3 coding sequence is TGTGCCAGTAGTATACCCTACCCACGGGACAGGGCTTCCTATAATTCACCCCTCCACTTT. Translating gives CASSIPYPRDRASYNSPLHF.

This clonotype showed up many times. V gene TRBV7-2 combines with J gene TRBJ2-7; TRBD2 matches 11 bases. From germline, CDR1 is SGHTA and CDR2 FQGNSA. The CDR3 loop spans 15 amino acids. Unmatched junction bases numbered 2, after V lost 4 bases and J lost 0 bases. In DNA form, the CDR3 reads TGTGCCAGCAGCTCTAGCGGGGGGAGCTCCTACGAGCAGTACTTC. Residues: CASSSSGGSSYEQYF.

This clonotype came up many times. This chain uses TRBV2 with TRBJ2-1; D is tentatively TRBD1 or TRBD2 (5 bases each). CDR3 length: 14 amino acids. Trimming pared 6 bases from V and 1 base from J, leaving 10 bases between. Germline CDR1 reads SNHLY; CDR2 reads FYNNEI. The CDR3 DNA is TGTGCCAGCAGGGACGGGGCTTCCTACAATGAGCAGTTCTTC. It encodes CASRDGASYNEQFF.

CDR3: CASSLSERGGYEQYF. Written as DNA, the CDR3 is TGTGCCAGCAGTTTATCCGAGAGGGGGGGTTACGAGCAGTACTTC. V and J are TRBV28 and TRBJ2-7; D may be TRBD2 (7 bases). Trimming took off 1 base at V and 4 bases at J, with 14 bases between the two ends. The CDR3 loop spans 15 amino acids. Germline V gene sequence: CDR1 MDHEN, CDR2 SYDVKM. Supplemented by reference TRBV28 and TRBJ2-7, the full variable domain reads DVKVTQSSRYLVKRTGEKVFLECVQDMDHENMFWYRQDPGLGLRLIYFSYDVKMKEKGDIPEGYSVSREKKERFSLILESASTNQTSMYLCASSLSERGGYEQYFGPGTRLTVT.

This clonotype was observed a handful of times. The rearrangement links TRBV20-1 to TRBJ2-1; D perhaps matches TRBD1 (5 bases). This CDR3 comprises 12 residues. From germline, CDR1 is DFQATT and CDR2 SNEGSKA (reference sequence). V dropped 2 bases and J dropped 11 bases, with 13 bases sitting between them. In DNA form, the CDR3 reads TGCAGTGCTAGAAGGGGTTATGATAAGCAGTTCTTC. This encodes CSARRGYDKQFF.

Note on this clonotype: One base away lies a much larger clone, so this may be a sequencing read error. The chain uses TRBV6-2 or TRBV6-3 and TRBJ2-7; 10 nucleotides line up with TRBD2. V was pared by 4 bases and J by 1 base, with 4 bases of the junction left unmatched. The CDR3 loop spans 15 amino acids. Germline assignment: CDR1 MNHEY and CDR2 SVGEGT. The CDR3 region has the DNA TGTGCCAGCAGTTCCGGGACTAGCGAGTCCTACGAGCAGTACGTC. This sequence encodes CASSSGTSESYEQYV.

This clonotype showed up many times. Compared with germline, one end of the junction differs, possibly owing to a read error. The rearrangement uses TRBV29-1 and TRBJ1-2; the D is unclear. The CDR3 spans 13 residues. Germline-derived CDR1 and CDR2 are SQVTM and ANQGSEA. CDR3 in DNA: TGCAGCGTTGATTCCGGGGTTGCGGGCCTCCTCCTCTTC. This translates into CSVDSGVAGLLLF. The entire variable domain, with the rest obtained from reference TRBV29-1 and TRBJ1-2, is as follows: SAVISQKPSRDICQRGTSLTIQCQVDSQVTMMFWYRQQPGQSLTLIATANQGSEATYESGFVIDKFPISRPNLTFSTLTVSNMSPEDSSIYLCSVDSGVAGLLLFGSGTRLTVV.

In this sample, this clonotype turned up a few times. This chain links TRBV9 with TRBJ2-7; unclear D gene. Trimming took off 0 bases at V and 0 bases at J, with 10 bases between the two ends. The CDR3 contains 15 residues. Germline assignment: CDR1 SGDLS and CDR2 YYNGEE. CDR3 in DNA: TGTGCCAGCAGCGTAGACAGCTCGAGCTCCTACGAGCAGTACTTC. It is translated as CASSVDSSSSYEQYF.

This clonotype was observed many times. The chain links TRBV6-1 to TRBJ2-3, with D perhaps assigned TRBD1 or TRBD2 (6 bases each). The CDR3 extends over 13 amino acids. The germline gives CDR1 MNHNS, CDR2 SASEGT. The ends were cut back, 6 bases at V and 3 bases at J, with 10 bases in the middle. This CDR3 is CASRPGATDTQYF. In DNA form, the CDR3 reads TGTGCCAGCAGACCGGGGGCAACAGATACGCAGTATTTT.

This clonotype was detected a few times. The CDR3 DNA reads as TGTGCCAGCACGACAGGGGTCATGAACACTGAAGCTTTCTTT. Encoded protein: CASTTGVMNTEAFF. The J gene is TRBJ1-1, the V gene TRBV6-1; 8 bases map to TRBD1. The CDR3 extends over 14 amino acids. CDR1 and CDR2 from the germline V gene are MNHNS and SASEGT. The junction had 4 bases not matched to a gene; V was cut back by 7 bases and J by 0 bases.

The sample holds many counts of this clonotype. The V gene is TRBV28, the J gene TRBJ1-1; the D is unclear. Germline loops: CDR1 MDHEN, CDR2 SYDVKM. This CDR3 contains 14 residues. Trimming took off 8 bases at V and 4 bases at J, with 17 bases between the two ends. The CDR3 DNA follows: TGTGCCAGCTCTCACCAGGAGATCTCCACTGAAGCTTTCTTT. Its translation: CASSHQEISTEAFF.

In this sample, this clonotype turned up many times. V is TRBV29-1 and J is TRBJ1-1; TRBD1 is a possible D gene (5 bases). Germline values: CDR1 SQVTM, CDR2 ANQGSEA. The CDR3 runs 13 residues. Trimming shortened V by 4 bases and J by 4 bases, and 13 bases separated the two germline ends. CDR3 in DNA: TGCAGCGTTGGTGGGACGGTAGGCACTGAAGCTTTCTTT. Its translation: CSVGGTVGTEAFF. Using reference TRBV29-1 and TRBJ1-1 for the parts outside the CDR3, the full variable domain is SAVISQKPSRDICQRGTSLTIQCQVDSQVTMMFWYRQQPGQSLTLIATANQGSEATYESGFVIDKFPISRPNLTFSTLTVSNMSPEDSSIYLCSVGGTVGTEAFFGQGTRLTVV.

The genes are TRBV3-1 and TRBJ1-5, with a possible D match to TRBD1 (5 bases). Germline V lookup: CDR1 LGHDT, CDR2 YNNKEL (reference sequence). The germline V and J ends were trimmed by 0 bases and 6 bases, with 15 bases remaining between them. The CDR3 totals 16 residues. CDR3 sequence reads: CASSQDKGRVAQPQHF. As DNA, the CDR3 is TGTGCCAGCAGCCAAGATAAGGGGCGCGTAGCTCAGCCCCAGCATTTT.

Worth noting for this clonotype: A read error is possible here, since a much larger clone lies one base away. The chain joins TRBV6-2 or TRBV6-3 to TRBJ2-2, with D maybe TRBD2 (6 bases). The CDR3 runs 13 residues. Germline values: CDR1 MNHEY, CDR2 SVGEGT. CDR3 residues: CASSYYDGGEPFF. The CDR3, as DNA: TGTGCCAGCAGTTATTACGACGGCGGGGAGCCGTTTTTT.

V usage is TRBV28 and J usage is TRBJ2-7; D is unclear. TRBJ2-3 explains the end of the DNA better; the J call may be wrong. The CDR3 contains 12 residues. Germline V gene sequence: CDR1 MDHEN, CDR2 SYDVKM. CDR3 residues: CASSLSPDTQYF. The CDR3 nucleotides are TGTGCCAGCAGTTTGAGCCCCGATACGCAGTATTTT.

CDR3 nucleotides: TGCAGTGCTAGAGCTAACCTGCGGGACAGGGCCGCCGGGGAGCTGTTTTTT. As protein: CSARANLRDRAAGELFF. V gene TRBV20-1 combines with J gene TRBJ2-2; 9 bases map to TRBD1. This CDR3 has 17 amino acids. V shed 1 base and J 6 bases; nucleotides not matched to a gene: 12. Germline CDR1 and CDR2: DFQATT and SNEGSKA (reference sequence).

This clonotype was seen repeatedly, ten times or more. The chain links TRBV2 to TRBJ1-1; D is perhaps TRBD1 (5 bases). The length of the CDR3 is 14 residues. CDR1 is SNHLY and CDR2 is FYNNEI in the germline V gene. V gave up 6 bases and J gave up 4 bases, with 15 bases separating them. The chain's CDR3 is CASSAQGVGTEAFF. The CDR3 nucleotides read TGTGCCAGCAGCGCCCAAGGGGTGGGCACTGAAGCTTTCTTT.

Of note for this clonotype: This clone may be a read error of a much larger clone one base away. The CDR3, as DNA: TGTCCCAGCAGCTTAGGCCGAAGGCTGGTGAACACTGAAGCTTTCTTT. It yields the protein CPSSLGRRLVNTEAFF. This chain links TRBV13 with TRBJ1-1; D remains ambiguous. The germline V gene encodes CDR1 PRHDT and CDR2 FYEKMQ (reference sequence). The CDR3 has 16 residues.

This clonotype was seen many times. The chain carries TRBV6-1 and TRBJ1-2, with D possibly TRBD1 on 5 matching bases. With 4 bases removed from V and 4 bases from J, the gap between germline ends came to 31 bases. CDR3 length: 20 amino acids. Looked up from germline, CDR1 is MNHNS and CDR2 is SASEGT. The CDR3 DNA sequence: TGTGCCAGCAGTGCGGTAATCCCTAATGGGGCCCAGGATCGGGGCTATGGCTACACCTTC. Amino acids: CASSAVIPNGAQDRGYGYTF.

The sample holds many counts of this clonotype. The J gene is TRBJ1-1, the V gene TRBV5-1, with D possibly matching TRBD1 (5 bases). This CDR3 is 14 amino acids long. V was trimmed by 5 bases and J by 0 bases, leaving 11 bases between them. Germline CDR1 and CDR2: SGHRS and YFSETQ. The CDR3 bases are TGCGCCAGCAGAACGGGACTGTTGAACACTGAAGCTTTCTTT. It specifies CASRTGLLNTEAFF.

This chain links TRBV11-2 with TRBJ2-7, with 8 positions matching TRBD1. Trimming cost V 5 bases and J 3 bases; bases outside gene matches: 9. CDR3 size: 15 residues. Germline V lookup: CDR1 SGHAT, CDR2 FQNNGV. DNA of the CDR3: TGTGCCAGCAGCCACACGACAGGGGACAGCTACGAGCAGTACTTC. It translates to CASSHTTGDSYEQYF.

This clonotype appeared many times. The chain joins TRBV20-1 to TRBJ2-7; TRBD2 aligns across 14 bases. CDR3 size: 16 residues. Germline V gene lookup returns CDR1 DFQATT and CDR2 SNEGSKA (reference sequence). V lost 4 bases to trimming and J lost 7 bases; unmatched junction nucleotides: 12. In DNA form, the CDR3 reads TGCAGTGCTACCCTAAAGACTAGCGGGAGGGTGGGTGAGCAGTACTTC. It encodes CSATLKTSGRVGEQYF.

This chain connects TRBV7-9 to TRBJ2-1; D may match TRBD1 or TRBD2 (5 bases each). Trimming removed 4 bases at V and 6 bases at J, with 16 bases between. The CDR3 extends over 15 amino acids. Germline CDR1 is SEHNR and CDR2 is FQNEAQ (reference sequence). This CDR3 is CASSSPGPSSNEQFF. Here the CDR3 DNA reads TGTGCCAGCAGCTCCCCGGGACCAAGTTCCAATGAGCAGTTCTTC.